This T cell receptor beta chain was captured in a study of T cells in Graves' hyperthyroidism and ophthalmopathy. This clonotype was found many times. The antigen is undetermined. PBMCs were sourced from 9 to 10 ml fresh peripheral blood. RNA transcripts gave rise to amplified TCR beta CDR3 regions. A set of HTBI primers served as the primers for a first-round RT-PCR of the TCR CDR3. TCRdb used MiXCR to reprocess the multiplex PCR reads, holding one entry per CDR3 protein. The sample lists 400,000 to 500,000 distinct CDR3 sequences, roughly 13% occurring once. Study-level findings and limits: The blood repertoire included most of the expanded thyroid clonotypes above 0.001.

CDR1 and CDR2 (germline): SQVTM, ANQGSEA. V shed 4 bases and J shed 2 bases, with 11 bases lying between them. The CDR3 runs 13 residues. The rearrangement joins TRBV29-1 to TRBJ2-5; D perhaps matches TRBD1 (5 bases). This clonotype was sampled from a woman aged 18-35 years with Graves' hyperthyroidism. The specimen sequenced was blood. The CDR3 sequence: CSVGQPAQETQYF. The CDR3 DNA reads TGCAGCGTTGGACAGCCGGCACAAGAGACCCAGTACTTC. Using reference TRBV29-1 and TRBJ2-5 for the parts outside the CDR3, the full variable domain is SAVISQKPSRDICQRGTSLTIQCQVDSQVTMMFWYRQQPGQSLTLIATANQGSEATYESGFVIDKFPISRPNLTFSTLTVSNMSPEDSSIYLCSVGQPAQETQYFGPGTRLLVL.